This T cell receptor (beta chain) was documented in a study of beta chain features in type 1 diabetes. There was one heparinised blood draw per donor, averaging around 120 mL. Per germline, CDR1 PRHDT and CDR2 FYEKMQ (reference sequence). V lost 6 bases and J lost 6; bases outside the gene matches: 4. The CDR3 length is 14 residues. This clone was detected only a few times. The antigen is not known. Since all of the isolated RNA was reverse transcribed, expressed TCRB transcripts were what got sequenced. Around 3.9 million reads on average were seen across naive, central memory and regulatory T cell samples. Sequencing was performed with immunoSEQ multiplex PCR; in TCRdb, only in-frame clones are kept and a portion is missing. The sample holds about 280,000 clones, approximately 15% seen once. Study-level points and caveats: For Type 1 diabetes patients, all four CD4+ subsets carried TCRB CDR3s that were moderately but significantly shorter. VDJ junctions sequenced from type 1 diabetes patients showed fewer insertions and more deletions. Patients' naive, central memory and regulatory TCRB repertoires appeared more alike than those of healthy donors.

The source material was naive CD4+ T cells from blood. The sequence was obtained from a man aged 18 to 30 with type 1 diabetes. The gene calls are TRBV13 and TRBJ2-1, with 11 bases that match TRBD2. The DNA for the CDR3 is TGTGCCAGCAGAATAGCGGGAGGGCGCAATGAGCAGTTCTTC. Amino acids: CASRIAGGRNEQFF. The full variable domain, its missing parts supplied by reference TRBV13 and TRBJ2-1, is AAGVIQSPRHLIKEKRETATLKCYPIPRHDTVYWYQQGPGQDPQFLISFYEKMQSDKGSIPDRFSAQQFSDYHSELNMSSLELGDSALYFCASRIAGGRNEQFFGPGTRLTVL.